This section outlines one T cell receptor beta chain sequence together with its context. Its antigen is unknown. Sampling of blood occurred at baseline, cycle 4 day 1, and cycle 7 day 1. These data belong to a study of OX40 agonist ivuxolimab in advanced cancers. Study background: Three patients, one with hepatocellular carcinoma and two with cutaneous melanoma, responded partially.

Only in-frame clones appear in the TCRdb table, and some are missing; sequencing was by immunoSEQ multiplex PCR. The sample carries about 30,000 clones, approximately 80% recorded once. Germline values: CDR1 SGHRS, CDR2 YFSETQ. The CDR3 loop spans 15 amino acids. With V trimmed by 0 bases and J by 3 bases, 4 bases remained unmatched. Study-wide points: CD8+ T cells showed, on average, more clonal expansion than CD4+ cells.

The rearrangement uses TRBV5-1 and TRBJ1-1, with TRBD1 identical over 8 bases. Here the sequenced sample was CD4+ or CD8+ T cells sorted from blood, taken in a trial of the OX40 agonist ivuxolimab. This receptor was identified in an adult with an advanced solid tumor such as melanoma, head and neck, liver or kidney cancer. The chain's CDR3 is CASSLERTGYTEAFF. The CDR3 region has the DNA TGCGCCAGCAGCTTGGAGCGGACAGGGTACACTGAAGCTTTCTTT.